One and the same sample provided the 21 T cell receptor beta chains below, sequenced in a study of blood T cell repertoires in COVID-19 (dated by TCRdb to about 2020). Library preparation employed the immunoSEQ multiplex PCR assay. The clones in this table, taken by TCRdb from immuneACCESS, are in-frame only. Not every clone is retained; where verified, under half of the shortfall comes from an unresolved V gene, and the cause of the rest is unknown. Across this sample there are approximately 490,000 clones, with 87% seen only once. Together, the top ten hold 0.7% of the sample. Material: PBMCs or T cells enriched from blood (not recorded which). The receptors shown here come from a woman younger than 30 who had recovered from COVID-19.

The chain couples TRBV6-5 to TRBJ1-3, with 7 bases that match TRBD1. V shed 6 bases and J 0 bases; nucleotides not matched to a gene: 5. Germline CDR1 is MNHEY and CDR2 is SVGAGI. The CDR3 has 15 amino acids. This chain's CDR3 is CASSRGTVSGNTIYF. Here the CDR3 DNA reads TGTGCCAGCAGCCGCGGGACAGTCTCTGGAAACACCATATATTTT.

The CDR3 sequence: CAWSGEGANYGYTF. As DNA, the CDR3 is TGTGCCTGGAGCGGTGAGGGTGCGAACTATGGCTACACCTTC. The chain joins TRBV30 to TRBJ1-2; D is undetermined. Trimming removed 3 bases from V and 2 bases from J, with 13 bases in between. Looked up from germline, CDR1 is GTSNPN and CDR2 is SVGIG (reference sequence). The CDR3 length is 14 residues.

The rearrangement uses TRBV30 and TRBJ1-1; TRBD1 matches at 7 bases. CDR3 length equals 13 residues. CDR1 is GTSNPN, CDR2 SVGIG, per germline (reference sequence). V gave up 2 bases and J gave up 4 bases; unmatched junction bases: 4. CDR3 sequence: CAWSTGVSTEAFF. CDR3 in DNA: TGTGCCTGGAGTACAGGGGTCTCCACTGAAGCTTTCTTT.

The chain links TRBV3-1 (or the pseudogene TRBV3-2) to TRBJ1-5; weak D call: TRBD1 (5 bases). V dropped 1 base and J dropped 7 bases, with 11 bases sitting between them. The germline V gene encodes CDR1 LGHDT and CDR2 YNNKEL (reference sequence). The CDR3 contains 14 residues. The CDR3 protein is CASSQGQGFQPQHF. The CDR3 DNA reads TGTGCCAGCAGCCAAGGTCAGGGATTCCAGCCCCAGCATTTT.

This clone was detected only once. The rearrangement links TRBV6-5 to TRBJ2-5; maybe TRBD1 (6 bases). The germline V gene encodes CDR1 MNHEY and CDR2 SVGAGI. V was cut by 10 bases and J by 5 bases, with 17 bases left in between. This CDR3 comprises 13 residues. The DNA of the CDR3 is TGTGCCACAAAGACAGGCGGGTCGGAGACCCAGTACTTC. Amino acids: CATKTGGSETQYF.

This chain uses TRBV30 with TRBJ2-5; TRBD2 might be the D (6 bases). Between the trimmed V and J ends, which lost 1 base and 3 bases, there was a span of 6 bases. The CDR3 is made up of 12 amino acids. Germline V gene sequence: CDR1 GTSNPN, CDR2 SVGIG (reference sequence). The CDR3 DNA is TGTGCCTGGAGTGCGGGGGAAGAGACCCAGTACTTC. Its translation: CAWSAGEETQYF.

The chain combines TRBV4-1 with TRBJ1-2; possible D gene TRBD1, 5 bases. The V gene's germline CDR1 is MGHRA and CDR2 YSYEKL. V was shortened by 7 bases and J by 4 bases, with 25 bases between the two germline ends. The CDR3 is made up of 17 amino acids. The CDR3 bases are TGCGCCAGCACCGCTCAGGGCCTCGTGGGATCCAGCTATGGCTACACCTTC. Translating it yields CASTAQGLVGSSYGYTF.

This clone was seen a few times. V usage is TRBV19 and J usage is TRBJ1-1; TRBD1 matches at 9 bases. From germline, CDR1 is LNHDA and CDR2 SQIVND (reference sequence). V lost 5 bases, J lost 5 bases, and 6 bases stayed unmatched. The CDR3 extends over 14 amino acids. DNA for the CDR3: TGTGCCAGTAGTGTCGGGACAGGGCCTACTGAAGCTTTCTTT. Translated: CASSVGTGPTEAFF.

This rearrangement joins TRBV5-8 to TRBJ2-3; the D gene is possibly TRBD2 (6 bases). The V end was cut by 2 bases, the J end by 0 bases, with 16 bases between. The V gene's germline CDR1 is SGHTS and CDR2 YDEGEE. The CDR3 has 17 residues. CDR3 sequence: CASSLSRGITSTDTQYF. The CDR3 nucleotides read TGTGCCAGCAGCTTAAGTCGGGGGATTACTAGCACAGATACGCAGTATTTT.

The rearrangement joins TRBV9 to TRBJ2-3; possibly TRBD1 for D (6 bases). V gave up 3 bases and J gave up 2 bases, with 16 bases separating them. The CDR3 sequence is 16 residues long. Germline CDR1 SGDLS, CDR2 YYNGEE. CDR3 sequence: CASSDGGPKLTDTQYF. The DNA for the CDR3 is TGTGCCAGCAGCGATGGGGGCCCTAAACTCACAGATACGCAGTATTTT.

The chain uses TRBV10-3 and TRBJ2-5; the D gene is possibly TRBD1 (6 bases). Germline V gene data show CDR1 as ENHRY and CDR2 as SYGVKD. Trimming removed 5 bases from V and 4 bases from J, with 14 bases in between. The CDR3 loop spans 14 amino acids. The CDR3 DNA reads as TGTGCCATCAGTCCTCTGGGGGCCGGAGAGACCCAGTACTTC. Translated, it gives CAISPLGAGETQYF.

The CDR3 DNA follows: TGTGCCAGTAGTGCATTTAGGGGACAGGGTGAAGAGACCCAGTACTTC. It translates to CASSAFRGQGEETQYF. The chain combines TRBV19 with TRBJ2-5; 9 nucleotides agree with TRBD1. V dropped 5 bases and J dropped 3; count of bases not matched to a gene: 10. CDR3 length: 16 residues. CDR1 and CDR2 from the germline V gene are LNHDA and SQIVND (reference sequence).

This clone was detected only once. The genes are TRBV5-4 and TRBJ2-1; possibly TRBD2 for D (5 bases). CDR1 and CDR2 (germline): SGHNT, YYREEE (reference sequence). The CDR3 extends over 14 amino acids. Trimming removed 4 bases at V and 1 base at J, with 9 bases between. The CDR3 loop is CASSPRTSYNEQFF. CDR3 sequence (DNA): TGTGCCAGCAGCCCCCGGACTTCCTACAATGAGCAGTTCTTC.

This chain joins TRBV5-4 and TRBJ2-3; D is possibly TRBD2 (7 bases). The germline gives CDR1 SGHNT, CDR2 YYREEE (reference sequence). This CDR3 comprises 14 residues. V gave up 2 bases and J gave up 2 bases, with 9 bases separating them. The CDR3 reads CASSLGGATDTQYF. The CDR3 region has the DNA TGTGCCAGCAGCTTAGGGGGGGCCACAGATACGCAGTATTTT.

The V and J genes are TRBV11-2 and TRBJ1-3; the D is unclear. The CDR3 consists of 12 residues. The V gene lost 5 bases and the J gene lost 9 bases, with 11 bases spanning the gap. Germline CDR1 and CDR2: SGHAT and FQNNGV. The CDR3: CASSGPRGTIYF. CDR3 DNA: TGTGCCAGCAGCGGCCCCCGGGGCACCATATATTTT. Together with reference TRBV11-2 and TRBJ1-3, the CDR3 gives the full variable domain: EAGVAQSPRYKIIEKRQSVAFWCNPISGHATLYWYQQILGQGPKLLIQFQNNGVVDDSQLPKDRFSAERLKGVDSTLKIQPAKLEDSAVYLCASSGPRGTIYFGEGSWLTVV.

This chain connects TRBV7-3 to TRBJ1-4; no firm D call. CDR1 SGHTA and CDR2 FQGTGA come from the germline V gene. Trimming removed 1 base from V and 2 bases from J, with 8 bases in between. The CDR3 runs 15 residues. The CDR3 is CASSLKGGTNEKLFF. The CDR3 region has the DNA TGTGCCAGCAGCTTAAAGGGAGGGACTAATGAAAAACTGTTTTTT.

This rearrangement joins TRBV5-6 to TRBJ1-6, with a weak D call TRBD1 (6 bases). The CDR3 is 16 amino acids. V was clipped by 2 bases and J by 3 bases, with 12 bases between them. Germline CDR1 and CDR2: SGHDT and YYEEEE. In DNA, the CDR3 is TGTGCCAGCAGCTTTACGGGGGGCTACTATAATTCACCCCTCCACTTT. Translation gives CASSFTGGYYNSPLHF.

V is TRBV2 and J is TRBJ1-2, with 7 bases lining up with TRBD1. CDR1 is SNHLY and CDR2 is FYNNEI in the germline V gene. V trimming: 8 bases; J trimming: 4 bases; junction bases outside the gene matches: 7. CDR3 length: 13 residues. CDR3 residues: CASRMTGSYGYTF. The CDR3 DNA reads TGTGCCAGCCGGATGACAGGGAGCTATGGCTACACCTTC. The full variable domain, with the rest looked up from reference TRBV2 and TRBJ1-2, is EPEVTQTPSHQVTQMGQEVILRCVPISNHLYFYWYRQILGQKVEFLVSFYNNEISEKSEIFDDQFSVERPDGSNFTLKIRSTKLEDSAMYFCASRMTGSYGYTFGSGTRLTVV.

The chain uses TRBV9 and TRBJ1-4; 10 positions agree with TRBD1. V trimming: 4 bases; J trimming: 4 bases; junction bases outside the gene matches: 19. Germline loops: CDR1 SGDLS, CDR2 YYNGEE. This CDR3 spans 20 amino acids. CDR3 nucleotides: TGTGCCAGCAGCCCCGTAGGGACAGGGGACGTTAGCGGGTTTAATGAAAAACTGTTTTTT. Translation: CASSPVGTGDVSGFNEKLFF.

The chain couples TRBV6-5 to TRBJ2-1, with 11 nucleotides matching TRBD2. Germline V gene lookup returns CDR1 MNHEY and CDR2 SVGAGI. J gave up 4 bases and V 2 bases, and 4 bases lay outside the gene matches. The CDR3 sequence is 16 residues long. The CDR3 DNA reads TGTGCCAGCAGTTACGTTAGCGGGGGGGTTTACAATGAGCAGTTCTTC. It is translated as CASSYVSGGVYNEQFF.

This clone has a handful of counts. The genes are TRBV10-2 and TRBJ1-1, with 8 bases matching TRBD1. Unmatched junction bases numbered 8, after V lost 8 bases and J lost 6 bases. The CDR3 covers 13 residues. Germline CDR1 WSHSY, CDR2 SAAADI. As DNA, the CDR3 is TGCGCCAGCGCCCGGAGGACAGGGTCTGAAGCTTTCTTT. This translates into CASARRTGSEAFF.